Listed here is a single T cell receptor (beta chain). No cognate antigen has been identified for it. No much larger clonotype is one base removed from it; base qualities were not supplied. This entry is derived from a study of blood T cell repertoires in COVID-19 (dated by TCRdb to 2019 to 2021). With regard to the full study: Samples covering the acute and convalescent phases of COVID-19 were provided by collaborators in the United States, Italy and Spain. The material from the prospective study consisted of cDNA or gDNA derived from T cells, B-cell-depleted T cells, or PBMCs. Deeply sampled blood TCRbeta repertoires from subjects exposed to, actively infected with, or recovered from COVID-19 were included in the dataset. The repertoires were released in a freely available public database meant as a resource for research on the immune response to SARS-CoV-2. Samples came from the ongoing ImmuneRACE study (first 160 participants) plus 1,254 subjects from 6 global collaborators. Nearly every sample came with metadata listing a de-identified subject ID, COVID-19 status, age in years and sex. Where available, HLA class I and class II types were obtained from metadata supplied by the sample provider rather than from assay-based typing. The investigation overall reported the following: The amount of clinical and demographic metadata varied by source and participant and was provided uncurated.

TCRbeta CDR3 regions were amplified from genomic DNA by means of the immunoSEQ Assay, a bias-controlled multiplex PCR. Under the source paper's analysis protocol: Within the assay, amplification of reference gene primers was used to estimate how many nucleated cells each sample contained. Sequence reads were collapsed and filtered to measure the absolute abundance of every unique TCRbeta CDR3 rearrangement. For each sample, productive Simpson clonality was calculated as the square root of Simpson's diversity index over productive rearrangements. Entries here come from immuneACCESS through TCRdb and include only in-frame sequences with V and J called. Some clones fail to appear in such tables; in the studies checked, an unresolved V gene covers under half of the shortfall, and the cause of the remainder is unknown. The V and J calls and clone size are taken from that table; D and trimming were inferred from the DNA. Present in this sample are 490,000 or so clones, 88% of which were seen just once. Together, the top ten hold 6.5% to 9.5% of the sample.

Participants in the prospective study were aged roughly 18 to 100 years, lived in 20 to 25 United States geographic areas, and enrolled through a virtual design. To assign participants to cohorts, the prospective study relied on clinical history that participants themselves reported in a screening survey and a study questionnaire. Recovered participants in ImmuneRACE Cohort 3 were defined as having two consecutive negative NP/OP PCR tests, clearance from a healthcare professional, or resolution of symptoms. In the prospective study, mobile phlebotomists collected whole blood, serum and a nasopharyngeal or oropharyngeal swab from each participant. Over a 2-month period, participants in the prospective study had the option of providing additional blood draws and questionnaires. Blood samples from the prospective study were shipped frozen or at room temperature prior to DNA extraction. The material sequenced was PBMCs or T cells enriched from blood (not recorded which). The TCR was taken from a woman between 55 and 75 years old who had recovered from COVID-19.

The DNA sequence follows: TGCGCCAGCAGGACAGCAGCAATGTTTGGTGAGCAGTTCTTC. Its amino acids are CASRTAAMFGEQFF. This chain is built from TRBV10-2 and TRBJ2-1, and the D gene may be TRBD1, 5 bases matching. From its cysteine to its phenylalanine, the CDR3 spans 14 amino acids. The read is trimmed to its CDR3 DNA, 42 bases read in frame from base 1. CDR1 and CDR2 (WSHSY, SAAADI) derive from the germline V gene. A distance of 18 bases separates the germline ends of V and J, which lose 6 bases and 9 bases respectively.